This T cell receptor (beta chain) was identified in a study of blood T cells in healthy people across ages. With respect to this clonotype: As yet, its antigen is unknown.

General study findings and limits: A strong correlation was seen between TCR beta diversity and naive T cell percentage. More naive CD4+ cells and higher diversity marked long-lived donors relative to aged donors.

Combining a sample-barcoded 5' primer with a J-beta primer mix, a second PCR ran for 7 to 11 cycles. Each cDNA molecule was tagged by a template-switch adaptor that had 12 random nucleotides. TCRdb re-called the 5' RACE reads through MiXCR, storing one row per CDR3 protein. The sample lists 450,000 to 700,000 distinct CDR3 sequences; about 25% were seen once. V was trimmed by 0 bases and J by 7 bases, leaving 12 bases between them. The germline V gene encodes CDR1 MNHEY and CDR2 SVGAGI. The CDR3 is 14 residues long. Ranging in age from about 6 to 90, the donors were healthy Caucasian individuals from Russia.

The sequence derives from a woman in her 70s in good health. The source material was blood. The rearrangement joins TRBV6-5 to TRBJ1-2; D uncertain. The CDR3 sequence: CASSYSGSSGGYTF. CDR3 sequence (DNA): TGTGCCAGCAGTTACTCCGGGAGCAGTGGTGGCTACACCTTC.